Sequencing of this TCR beta chain was carried out in a study of blood T cell repertoires in COVID-19 (dated by TCRdb to about 2020). General notes on the study: Collaborator samples came from the United States, Italy and Spain and covered acute and convalescent phases of COVID-19. The prospective study material was composed of cDNA or gDNA derived from T cells, B-cell-depleted T cells, or PBMCs. Subjects who had been exposed to COVID-19, were actively infected with it, or had recovered from it provided the deeply sampled blood TCRbeta repertoires that made up the dataset. The repertoires were made available in a free public database intended to serve as a resource for research on the immune response to SARS-CoV-2. Samples were obtained from the ongoing ImmuneRACE study (first 160 participants) and from over 1,000 subjects provided by 6 global collaborators. A de-identified subject ID, COVID-19 status, age in years and sex were almost always included in the sample metadata. Where HLA class I and class II types were available, the types were taken from metadata supplied by the sample provider, not from assay-based typing.

The immunoSEQ Assay, a bias-controlled multiplex PCR, was used to amplify TCRbeta CDR3 regions from genomic DNA. The source study handled its data this way. The number of nucleated cells in each sample was estimated from the amplification of reference gene primers within the assay. To quantify the absolute abundance of each unique TCRbeta CDR3 rearrangement, sequence reads were collapsed and filtered. For each sample, productive Simpson clonality was calculated by taking the square root of Simpson's diversity index across productive rearrangements. In its TCRdb copy, this immuneACCESS table keeps in-frame sequences only and misses some clones. Where compared with another copy, unresolved V genes explain less than half of these, and the others have no known cause. That table furnishes V, J and clone size, whereas the DNA furnished D and trimming. In this sample the table shows roughly 190,000 clones, 83% of which occur a single time. Together, the top ten hold 6% to 7% of the sample.

The CDR3, from cysteine to phenylalanine, totals 13 residues. Only the CDR3 region is kept as DNA, spanning 39 bases read in frame from base 1. Trimming at the junction amounts to 10 bases on V and 1 base on J, and the germline ends lie 13 bases apart. The germline V gene yields WSHSY for CDR1 and SAAADI for CDR2. The collaborating institutions used their own protocols to collect whole blood in K2EDTA tubes. Collaborator samples were shipped for TCRbeta analysis as frozen whole blood, isolated PBMCs, or DNA extracted from either sample type. For this clone: Its binding antigen is unknown. No base quality information exists; no much larger clone differs at one position.

On the study overall, not on this receptor specifically: The quantity of clinical and demographic metadata differed by source and by participant and was supplied without curation.

The receptor was isolated from a woman aged 40 to 55 with acute or convalescent COVID-19. The sequence is built from TRBV10-2 and TRBJ1-2, with no confidently assigned D gene. Material for sequencing was peripheral blood. The CDR3 protein: CATESRSNYGYTF. The DNA sequence is given as TGCGCCACCGAGTCCCGGAGTAACTATGGCTACACCTTC.